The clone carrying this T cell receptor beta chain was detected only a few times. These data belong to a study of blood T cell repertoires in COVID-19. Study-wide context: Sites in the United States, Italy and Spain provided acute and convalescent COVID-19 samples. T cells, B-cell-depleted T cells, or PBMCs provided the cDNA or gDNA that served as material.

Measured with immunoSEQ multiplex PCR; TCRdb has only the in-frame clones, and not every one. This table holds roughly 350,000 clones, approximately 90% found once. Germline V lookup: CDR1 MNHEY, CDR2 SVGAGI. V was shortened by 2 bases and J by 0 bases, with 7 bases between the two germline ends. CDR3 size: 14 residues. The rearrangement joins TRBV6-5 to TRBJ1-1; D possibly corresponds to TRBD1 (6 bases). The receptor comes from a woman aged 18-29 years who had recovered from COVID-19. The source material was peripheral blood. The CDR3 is CASSYAGVNTEAFF. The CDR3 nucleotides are TGTGCCAGCAGTTACGCAGGGGTGAACACTGAAGCTTTCTTT.